The subject of this entry is one TCR beta chain. Its antigen is currently not known. The read halts 3 residues ahead of the CDR3 end, with the missing end drawn from the germline J gene. Using the immunoSEQ assay, multiplex PCR amplified TCR beta CDR3 regions from an average of about 1.1 ug of genomic DNA per sample. Primer bias was corrected in the assay by using a complete synthetic TCR repertoire to establish an amplification baseline. The amplicons were sequenced using the Illumina platform. The authors processed their data as follows. Sequences were error-corrected by clustering with frequency ratios and a modified nearest-neighbor algorithm, then analyzed in the immunoSEQ Analyzer with IMGT gene definitions. At each rarefaction depth, TCR richness and evenness were averaged across 20 rarefaction repeats, and any sample with fewer sequences than the depth was left out. Relative abundances of V, D and J genes were compared between groups using Wilcoxon rank sum tests, with FDR correction applied. For the blinded duplicates, the intraclass correlation was 90% to 97% for TCR richness and averaged 76.4% across more than 60 gene segments. TCRdb obtained this table from immuneACCESS and retained in-frame rearrangements with V and J assigned. These tables miss some clones; where compared with another copy, unresolved V genes account for less than half of the shortfall, and the remainder is unexplained. That table gives V, J and clone size, and the DNA gave D and trimming. The sample table holds roughly 8,300 clones. The top ten clones comprise 8.2% of the sample.

The data were obtained in a study of T cells in women clearing cervical HPV infection (dated by TCRdb to the late 2010s). Background for the entire study: The cases were 25 to 30 women with histologically confirmed HPV16-related CIN3 or worse, and 2 of these cases were invasive cancers. Cases and controls were matched on age within five years and on year of sample collection. For cases, a median interval of roughly 150 days, with an interquartile range of 90 to 200 days, was observed between lesion detection and blood sampling. Five blinded duplicates per group were added as quality controls, so that 60 or so samples were obtained: around 50 participants and approximately 10 replicates. Controls were around 25 women whose single incident HPV16 infection cleared within 12 months without precancer or cancer developing. Case blood was taken at the visit when the lesion was first identified, whereas control blood was taken when infection was no longer detected. Since only a few of the women had HLA typing available, the possibility that HLA type was acting as a confounder could not be ruled out. Median age was roughly 33 years in cases versus around 40 in controls, and baseline characteristics did not differ significantly. The exploratory proof-of-principle case-control study was nested within the Guanacaste HPV Natural History Study in Costa Rica and compared TCR repertoires across cervical HPV16 outcomes. The parent cohort enrolled 10,049 women aged 18 or older in Guanacaste, Costa Rica, during about 1993 to 1994 and followed them for less than 8 years. Beyond this particular receptor, the publication reports: Cases were distinguished from controls with an estimated AUC of approximately 0.8 by random forest classifiers combining richness and V gene abundances. Significantly higher TCR repertoire richness was observed in CIN3+ cases than in controls across sequencing depths, whereas no difference in evenness was found. Cases had lower TRBV6-7 relative abundance than controls (approximately 0.1% versus 0.16%; Bonferroni P = 0.0008). Because the number of T cells per sample was unknown, the richness differences could reflect varying T-cell content rather than repertoire biology. Whether associations preceded infection or resulted from infection could not be shown with the cross-sectional design, and effector/memory subsets and HPV-specific T cells were not isolated.

V is pared back by 0 bases and J by 1 base, with 8 bases lying between the germline termini. The CDR3, from cysteine to phenylalanine, totals 15 residues. Of the CDR3's DNA, 36 bases were read; they are in frame from base 1. The germline V gene provides CDR1 SGHDT and CDR2 YYEEEE. Every participant had a single incident cervical HPV16 infection, and prevalent HPV16 infections were excluded. Cervical HPV DNA was detected with MY09/MY11 PCR, and genotyping was done with dot-blot hybridization. Roughly 15 mL of heparinized blood was centrifuged, after which the buffy coat was aliquoted, frozen at -30 degrees C, and then stored at -80 degrees C. QIAGEN kits were used to extract genomic DNA from buffy coat specimens.

The V and J genes are TRBV5-6 and TRBJ2-1, with the D gene call left open. The receptor's source is a woman aged 18-70 years with a cervical HPV16 infection that either progressed to CIN3+ or cleared (not recorded which). What was sequenced was blood buffy coat. The CDR3 region has the sequence CASSLGYRSYNEQFF. CDR3 DNA (partial): TGTGCCAGCAGCTTGGGGTACCGGTCCTACAATGAG.